This TCR beta chain derives from a study of blood T cell repertoires in COVID-19 (TCRdb year 2020). With respect to the entire study: The collaborator samples originated in the United States, Italy and Spain and spanned the acute and convalescent phases of COVID-19. The material from the prospective study consisted of cDNA or gDNA derived from T cells, B-cell-depleted T cells, or PBMCs. Deeply sampled blood TCRbeta repertoires from subjects exposed to, actively infected with, or recovered from COVID-19 were included in the dataset. The repertoires were released in a freely available public database meant as a resource for research on the immune response to SARS-CoV-2. Samples came from the ongoing ImmuneRACE study (first 160 participants) plus 1,254 subjects from 6 global collaborators. Sample metadata almost always included a de-identified subject ID, COVID-19 status, age in years and sex. HLA class I and class II types, where available, came from metadata supplied by the sample provider rather than from assay-based typing.

Enrolling through a virtual design, the prospective study's participants ranged in age from roughly 18 to 95 years and lived across roughly 23 United States geographic areas. In the prospective study, participants were assigned to cohorts based on the clinical history participants reported in a screening survey and a study questionnaire. In the prospective study, mobile phlebotomists collected whole blood, serum and a nasopharyngeal or oropharyngeal swab from each participant. Prospective study participants could optionally give additional blood draws and questionnaires over an approximately two-month period. Before DNA extraction, blood samples from the prospective study were shipped at room temperature or frozen. The immunoSEQ Assay, a bias-controlled multiplex PCR, was used to amplify TCRbeta CDR3 regions from genomic DNA. In the source study's methods: Nucleated cell counts per sample were estimated from amplification of reference gene primers within the assay. Sequence reads were collapsed and filtered to measure the absolute abundance of every unique TCRbeta CDR3 rearrangement. For each sample, productive Simpson clonality was calculated as the square root of Simpson's diversity index across productive rearrangements. TCRdb provides this immuneACCESS table in a form limited to in-frame rearrangements. Some clones are lacking; in checked studies, under half of them reflect an unresolved V gene, and why the rest are absent is not known. V and J calls and clone size are those listed in that table; D and trimming were worked out from the DNA. The sample includes fewer than 350,000 clones, with approximately 91% observed a single time. Jointly, the top ten make up about 2% of the sample.

A remark on this clone: The antigen it binds to is not known. Per-nucleotide qualities are absent, and no much larger clonotype sits a single base away.

V trim: 5 bases; J trim: 1 base; unmatched bases: 15. The CDR3 starts with the cysteine, ends with the phenylalanine, and has 19 residues. Of the read, only the CDR3 DNA is kept; its 57 bases are in frame from base 1. From a lookup of the germline V gene (reference sequence), CDR1 and CDR2 are SGHNT and YYREEE. The paper as a whole reports these results and caveats: The amount of clinical and demographic metadata varied by source and participant and was provided uncurated.

Sequenced material: PBMCs or T cells enriched from blood (not recorded which). This receptor chain uses TRBV5-4 and TRBJ2-6; TRBD2 fits 7 bases in the junction. The source is a woman aged 40-49 years with acute COVID-19. The CDR3: CASRKWGGSPRSGANVLTF. At the DNA level, the sequence is TGTGCCAGCAGGAAATGGGGGGGAAGCCCCCGATCTGGGGCCAACGTCCTGACTTTC.